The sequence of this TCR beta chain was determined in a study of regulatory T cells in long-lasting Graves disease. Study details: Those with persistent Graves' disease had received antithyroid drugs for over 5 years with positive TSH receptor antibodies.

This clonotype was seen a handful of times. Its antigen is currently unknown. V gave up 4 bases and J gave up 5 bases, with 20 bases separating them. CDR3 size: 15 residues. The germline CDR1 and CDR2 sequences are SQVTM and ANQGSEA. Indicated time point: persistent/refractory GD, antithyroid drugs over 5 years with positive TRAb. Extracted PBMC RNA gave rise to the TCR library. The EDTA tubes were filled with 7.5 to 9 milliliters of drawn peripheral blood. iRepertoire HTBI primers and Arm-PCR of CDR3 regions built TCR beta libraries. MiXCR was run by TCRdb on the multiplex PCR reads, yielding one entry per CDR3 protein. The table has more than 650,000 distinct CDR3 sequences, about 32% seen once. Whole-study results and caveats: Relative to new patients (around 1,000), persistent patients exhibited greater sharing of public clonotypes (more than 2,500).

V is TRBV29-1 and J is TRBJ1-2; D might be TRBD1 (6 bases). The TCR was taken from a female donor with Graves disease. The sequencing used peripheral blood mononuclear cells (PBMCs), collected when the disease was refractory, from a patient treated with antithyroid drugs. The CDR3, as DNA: TGCAGCGTTGCTCTCGGGACGGGGGCCTTTTATGGCTACACCTTC. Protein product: CSVALGTGAFYGYTF.